These T cell receptor beta chains were read from a single sample in a study of shared clonotypes between healthy human individuals. Method: immunoSEQ multiplex PCR; TCRdb's copy keeps in-frame clones and lacks some. Of fewer than 850,000 clones detected, 90% appear once; the ten largest clones hold approximately 35%. The sequenced material came from memory CD8+ T cells from PBMCs. These receptors originate from a man aged 18-30 years in good health. Some clones in this sample may be carry-over from other donors' samples. CDR3s include the opening cysteine and the closing phenylalanine or tryptophan. D genes are given only for firm matches. Only some rows state a clone size, as once, few, many or a class for expanded clones.

NA	TRBV7-8	TRBJ1-5	NA	TGTGCCAGCAGCTTAGCCCTGGAGAATCAGCCCCAGCATTTT	CASSLALENQPQHF
NA	TRBV6-5	TRBJ2-1	NA	TGTGCCAGCAGTTACTTCTCAGGGATGGGTGAGCAGTTCTTC	CASSYFSGMGEQFF
NA	TRBV10-3	TRBJ1-2	once	TGTGCCATCAGTGAGTCGAGTATCTCTGACTATGGCTACACCTTC	CAISESSISDYGYTF
TRBD1	TRBV18	TRBJ2-2	NA	TGTGCCAGCTCACCCAGGGGGATGGACACCGGGGAGCTGTTTTTT	CASSPRGMDTGELFF
NA	TRBV27	TRBJ2-3	NA	TGTGCCAGCAGTCTAGGGGCGGGCCCCACAGATACGCAGTATTTT	CASSLGAGPTDTQYF
NA	TRBV30	TRBJ2-3	NA	TGTGCCTGGAGTTTCGGGGATACGCAGTATTTT	CAWSFGDTQYF
NA	TRBV5-1	TRBJ2-4	NA	TGCGCCAGCAGCTTGGAGTGCTGGGGCCCGACTCAGGAGAAAGCCAAAAACATTCAGTACTTC	CASSLECWGPTQEKAKNIQYF
NA	TRBV7-9	TRBJ1-2	NA	TGTGCCAGCAGCTTACCAGACAACTATGGCTACACCTTC	CASSLPDNYGYTF
NA	TRBV7-9	TRBJ2-4	NA	TGTGCCAGCACCACAAGCCCCGACCGGGACTCCGGAGGGAACATTCAGTACTTC	CASTTSPDRDSGGNIQYF
TRBD1	TRBV9	TRBJ2-1	NA	TGTGCCAGCAGCGTCCCCCTCGACAGGGGCTACAATGAGCAGTTCTTC	CASSVPLDRGYNEQFF
TRBD2	TRBV7-9	TRBJ2-7	NA	TGTGCCAGCAGCCCACCGACTAGCGGGAGCTACGAGCAGTACTTC	CASSPPTSGSYEQYF
TRBD2	TRBV6-1	TRBJ2-7	NA	TGTGCCAGCAGTGGGGAAGGGACTAGCGGGAGAAGGTTTTCCTACGAGCAGTACTTC	CASSGEGTSGRRFSYEQYF
NA	TRBV28	TRBJ2-7	NA	TGTGCCAGCAGTTTCCAAGACAGAAGCTACGAGCAGTACTTC	CASSFQDRSYEQYF
NA	TRBV19	TRBJ2-3	NA	TGTGCCAGTAGTATGTACCAAACAGATACGCAGTATTTT	CASSMYQTDTQYF
NA	TRBV9	TRBJ1-1	few	TGTGCCAGCAGCGTAGTGGCGGGATATGAAGCTTTCTTT	CASSVVAGYEAFF
NA	TRBV6-1	TRBJ2-5	NA	TGTGCCAGCAGTGAATCCGGCCGAACCGGTGAGACCCAGTACTTC	CASSESGRTGETQYF
NA	TRBV10-2	TRBJ2-7	NA	TGCGCCAGCGGGTTTGAACTAAGGCCCTACGAGCAGTACTTC	CASGFELRPYEQYF
TRBD2	TRBV7-9	TRBJ2-3	NA	TGTGCCAGCAGCCCCCGGTTGCGGGAGGCAGATACGCAGTATTTT	CASSPRLREADTQYF
NA	TRBV4-3	TRBJ2-1	NA	TGCGCCAGCAGCCAAGACGAAATCTCCTACAATGAGCAGTTCTTC	CASSQDEISYNEQFF
NA	TRBV27	TRBJ2-3	NA	TGTGCCAGCAGCCGCGCGGCAGATACGCAGTATTTT	CASSRAADTQYF
TRBD2	TRBV5-1	TRBJ2-7	NA	TGCGCCAGCAGCCTTCGGGGAGGGCTCTACGAGCAGTACTTC	CASSLRGGLYEQYF
TRBD1	TRBV30	TRBJ1-4	NA	TGTGCCTGGATTGAGGGGGCTGAGAATGAAAAACTGTTTTTT	CAWIEGAENEKLFF
NA	TRBV6-6	TRBJ2-7	NA	TGTGCCAGCAGTTACGAGACAAACGAGCAGTACTTC	CASSYETNEQYF
NA	TRBV28	TRBJ1-1	NA	TGTGCCAGCAGTTTATATGGGGCGAACACTGAAGCTTTCTTT	CASSLYGANTEAFF
TRBD1	TRBV19	TRBJ2-5	NA	TGTGCCAGTAGTAGAGACAGGGAGGAGACCCAGTACTTC	CASSRDREETQYF
NA	TRBV5-8	TRBJ2-5	NA	TGTGCTACGAATTGGTTGGGAAATTATCAAGAGACCCAGTACTTC	CATNWLGNYQETQYF
NA	TRBV9	TRBJ1-1	few	TGTGCCAGCAGCGCCAGTGGAGGAAACACTGAAGCTTTCTTT	CASSASGGNTEAFF
NA	TRBV11-1	TRBJ1-2	NA	TGTGCCAGCAGCTGGGGGGGACCCCATTTTTTCTATGGCTACACCTTC	CASSWGGPHFFYGYTF
NA	TRBV16	TRBJ1-5	NA	TGTGCCAGCAGCCAATGGCGTACAGGATCAAGGGTCAATCAGCCCCAGCATTTT	CASSQWRTGSRVNQPQHF